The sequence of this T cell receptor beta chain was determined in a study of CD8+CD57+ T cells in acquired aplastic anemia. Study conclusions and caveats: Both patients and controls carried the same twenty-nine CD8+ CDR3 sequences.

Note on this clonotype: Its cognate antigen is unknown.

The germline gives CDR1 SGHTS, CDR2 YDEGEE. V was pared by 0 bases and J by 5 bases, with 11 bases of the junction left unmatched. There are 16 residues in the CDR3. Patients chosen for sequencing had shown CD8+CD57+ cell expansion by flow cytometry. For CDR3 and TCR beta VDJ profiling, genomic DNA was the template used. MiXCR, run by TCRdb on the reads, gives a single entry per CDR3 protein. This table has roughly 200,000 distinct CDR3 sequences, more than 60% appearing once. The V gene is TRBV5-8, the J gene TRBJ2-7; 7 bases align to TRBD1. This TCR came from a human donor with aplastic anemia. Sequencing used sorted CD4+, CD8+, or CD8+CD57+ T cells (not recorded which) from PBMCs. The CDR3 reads CASSLEGAFGLDEQYF. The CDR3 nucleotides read TGTGCCAGCAGCTTGGAGGGGGCGTTCGGACTTGACGAGCAGTACTTC. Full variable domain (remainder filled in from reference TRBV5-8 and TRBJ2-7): EAGVTQSPTHLIKTRGQQATLRCSPISGHTSVYWYQQALGLGLQFLLWYDEGEERNRGNFPPRFSGRQFPNYSSELNVNALELEDSALYLCASSLEGAFGLDEQYFGPGTRLTVT.